The source of this T cell receptor beta chain is a study of T-cell memory formation after mild COVID-19. This clonotype was observed a few times. The target antigen is unknown. General study results and limits: Clones which contracted sat mainly in CM and EM if CD4+, and in EMRA if CD8+. Pre-infection memory already had some responding clones, implying cross-reactive memory joined. Whereas later expanders leaned CD4+, clones contracting day 15 to 85 showed a balanced CD4/CD8 makeup.

Germline values: CDR1 MGHDK, CDR2 SYGVNS. The CDR3 extends over 15 amino acids. The germline V and J ends were trimmed by 6 bases and 0 bases, with 12 bases remaining between them. Amplification by 5'RACE using constant-segment primers produced TCR alpha and TCR beta cDNA libraries that carried sample barcodes and UMIs. TCRdb reprocessed the 5' RACE reads via MiXCR and lists one record per CDR3 protein. Of a few hundred thousand distinct CDR3 sequences listed, about a fifth are singletons. The sample consisted of PBMCs or a T cell subset sorted from them (not recorded which). This TCR came from an adult woman who had mild COVID-19 (a few samples of this study predate the infection). Cell type and time point are not known. The rearrangement joins TRBV25-1 to TRBJ2-1; D ambiguous. CDR3 in DNA: TGTGCCAGCAGGCCCAAAAGAGCCTCCTACAATGAGCAGTTCTTC. This sequence encodes CASRPKRASYNEQFF.